The 3 T cell receptor beta chains listed next were all sequenced from one sample in a study of memory CD4+ T cells and cytomegalovirus serostatus. The sort gate was single viable CD3+CD4+CD8-CD45RO+ cells for memory CD4+ T cells. Assay used: immunoSEQ multiplex PCR; TCRdb lists only in-frame clones, some missing. This table has under 45,000 clones, approximately 80% appearing once. Material: memory CD4+ T cells from blood. The origin of the receptors is an adult in good health and CMV-seronegative.

The J gene is TRBJ1-4, the V gene TRBV9; D not certain. The CDR3 consists of 14 residues. The germline CDR1 and CDR2 sequences are SGDLS and YYNGEE. Between the trimmed V and J ends, which lost 4 bases and 8 bases, there was a span of 15 bases. CDR3 in amino acids: CASSRQMSSEKLFF. The CDR3 nucleotides read TGTGCCAGCAGCCGCCAAATGTCATCGGAAAAACTGTTTTTT.

The chain is built from TRBV6-1 and TRBJ1-6, with unresolved D. Between the trimmed V and J ends, which lost 6 bases and 7 bases, there was a span of 10 bases. This CDR3 has 13 amino acids. The V gene's germline CDR1 is MNHNS and CDR2 SASEGT. In nucleotides, the CDR3 is TGTGCCAGCAGATTGGACGGAAATTCACCCCTCCACTTT. The encoded protein is CASRLDGNSPLHF.

This chain joins TRBV2 and TRBJ2-7; tentative D call: TRBD1 (6 bases). Trimming shortened V by 6 bases and J by 3 bases, and 15 bases separated the two germline ends. CDR3 length: 14 amino acids. Germline loops: CDR1 SNHLY, CDR2 FYNNEI. CDR3 amino acids: CASRGRTANYEQYF. CDR3 coding DNA: TGTGCCAGCAGGGGACGGACAGCCAACTACGAGCAGTACTTC.